This T cell receptor (beta chain) was observed in a study of OX40 agonist ivuxolimab in advanced cancers. The repertoire was sequenced with immunoSEQ multiplex PCR; TCRdb's copy has only in-frame clones and lacks some. The table lists about 74,000 clones, about 90% of them singletons. V lost 6 bases to trimming and J lost 6 bases, with 19 bases between them. Germline V gene sequence: CDR1 SEHNR, CDR2 FQNEAQ (reference sequence). The length of the CDR3 is 15 residues. The TCR sequence derives from an adult with an advanced solid tumor such as melanoma, head and neck, liver or kidney cancer. The material sequenced was CD4+ or CD8+ T cells sorted from blood, taken in a trial of the OX40 agonist ivuxolimab. The V and J genes are TRBV7-9 and TRBJ2-3, with D perhaps matching TRBD1 or TRBD2 (5 bases each). The CDR3: CASSLNRDRGDTQYF. CDR3 DNA sequence: TGTGCCAGCAGTTTGAACCGGGACCGAGGGGATACGCAGTATTTT.